The TCR beta chain described here comes from a study of T cell changes during pregnancy in multiple sclerosis. Clones were sequenced by immunoSEQ multiplex PCR, and TCRdb holds only the in-frame ones, with some missing. The data contain under 35,000 clones, about nine tenths of them singletons. The CDR3 has 18 amino acids. The V gene lost 4 bases and the J gene lost 2 bases, with 23 bases spanning the gap. Germline V gives CDR1 MDHEN, CDR2 SYDVKM. The TCR was taken from a female donor with multiple sclerosis, enrolled in a pregnancy study. The sample consisted of CD8+ T cells from peripheral blood mononuclear cells, taken before pregnancy. V gene TRBV28 combines with J gene TRBJ1-1; a possible D gene is TRBD1 (6 bases). CDR3 protein: CASSSSGGGILINTEAFF. The CDR3 DNA follows: TGTGCCAGCAGTTCCTCGGGGGGGGGCATTCTAATAAACACTGAAGCTTTCTTT.